This is a list of T cell receptor beta chains from one sample in a study of T cell repertoires in cytomegalovirus infection. Each CDR3 protein is one row after TCRdb ran MiXCR on the reads. This table holds 680,000 or so distinct CDR3 sequences, roughly a third found once. Sequencing used PBMCs. The receptors shown here come from a human donor in good health (CMV status not recorded). Some clones in this sample may be carry-over from other donors' samples. Both conserved end residues are part of each CDR3. D genes are given only for firm matches. Clone size is given for some rows only: seen once, a few or many times, or a class if the clone is expanded.

>.|TRBJ1-6|TRBD1|TRBV3-1
TGTGCCAGCAGCCAAGTTGGGACAGGGACTTCCAATTCACCCCTCCACTTT
CASSQVGTGTSNSPLHF
>many|TRBJ2-7|.|TRBV7-6
TGTGCCAGCAGCCCGTTGGGCAGCTCCTACGAGCAGTACTTC
CASSPLGSSYEQYF
>few|TRBJ1-1|.|TRBV7-3
TGTGCCAGCAGCGTCGGGACACCCACTGAAGCTTTCTTT
CASSVGTPTEAFF
>.|TRBJ2-5|TRBD2|TRBV28
TGTGCCAGCAGCTCGGCGAGCGGGAGGGCCGGGACCCAGTACTTC
CASSSASGRAGTQYF
>.|TRBJ2-7|TRBD1|TRBV14
TGTGCCAGCAGCCACCCGACCATTTCGACAGGGTCCCCCTACGAGCAGTACTTC
CASSHPTISTGSPYEQYF
>.|TRBJ2-1|TRBD2|TRBV11-2
TGTGCCAGCAGCTCAACCCCGAGCGGGAGGGTATACAATGAGCAGTTCTTC
CASSSTPSGRVYNEQFF
>few|TRBJ2-5|.|TRBV11-2
TGTGCCAGCAGCTTTATAGGGGAAGAGACCCAGTACTTC
CASSFIGEETQYF
>many|TRBJ2-3|.|TRBV7-2
TGTGCCAGCAGTTTGTCGAGGGATACGCAGTATTTT
CASSLSRDTQYF
>.|TRBJ2-3|.|TRBV7-3
TGTGGCAGCAGGCGCAGCCTGGGGACTGCAAGCACAGATACGCAGTATTTT
CGSRRSLGTASTDTQYF
>.|TRBJ2-3|TRBD1|TRBV24-1
TGTGCCACCAGTGACCCGTCAGGGGGTAGCACAGATACGCAGTATTTT
CATSDPSGGSTDTQYF
>.|TRBJ1-1|.|TRBV6-5
TGTGCCAGCGGTTACAGTACAGGGAACACTGAAGCTTTCTTT
CASGYSTGNTEAFF
>.|TRBJ1-5|.|TRBV20-1
TGCAGTGCTAGAGCACCTTATAGCAATCAGCCCCAGCATTTT
CSARAPYSNQPQHF
>few|TRBJ1-4|.|TRBV7-2
TGTGCCAGCAGCGCCCGAAGTGAACTGTTTTTT
CASSARSELFF
>once|TRBJ2-1|TRBD2|TRBV7-9
TGTGCCAGCAGCCTTCTCAGCGGGAGTGTTTCCAATGAGCAGTTCTTC
CASSLLSGSVSNEQFF
>.|TRBJ2-1|TRBD2|TRBV5-1
TGCGCCAGCAGCTCTGCACTAGCGGGAGACCAGTTCTTC
CASSSALAGDQFF
>.|TRBJ2-5|TRBD2|TRBV5-4
TGTGCCAGCAGCTTGGACAGGACTAGCGGGGACCAAGAGACCCAGTACTTC
CASSLDRTSGDQETQYF
>few|TRBJ2-7|.|TRBV7-6
TGTGCCAGCAGCTTCGATCCAGCCTGGGAGCAGTACTTC
CASSFDPAWEQYF
>few|TRBJ1-2|TRBD1|TRBV24-1
TGTGCCACCACCCCGGGACAGGGGTTTGGCTACACCTTC
CATTPGQGFGYTF
>many|TRBJ1-1|TRBD1|TRBV7-3
TGTGCCAGCAGCCCGACAGGGGTAACTGAAGCTTTCTTT
CASSPTGVTEAFF
>few|TRBJ1-3|.|TRBV7-6
TGTGCCAGCAGCTTAGCGCCCGGAAACGTGCGAAACACCATATATTTT
CASSLAPGNVRNTIYF
>few|TRBJ2-3|.|TRBV28
TGTGCCAGCAGTTTACTTCCTGGGGATACGCAGTATTTT
CASSLLPGDTQYF
>many|TRBJ2-3|TRBD2|TRBV7-2
TGTGCCAGCAGCTTAAAAGGGACTAGCATCAGTACGCAGTATTTT
CASSLKGTSISTQYF
>many|TRBJ2-7|.|TRBV19
TGTGCCAGTAGTAAAACAGGACGATCCTACGAGCAGTACTTC
CASSKTGRSYEQYF
>.|TRBJ1-1|.|TRBV7-2
TGTGCCAGCAGCAGACATAGTGGGACTGAAGCTTACTTT
CASSRHSGTEAYF
>few|TRBJ1-1|.|TRBV19
TGTGCCAGTAGTATTCAGGGTTTCACTGAAGCTTTCTTT
CASSIQGFTEAFF
>.|TRBJ2-3|.|TRBV7-2
TGTGCCAGCAGCATCCCGGGACTGGACACAGATACGCAGTATTTT
CASSIPGLDTDTQYF
>.|TRBJ2-2|.|TRBV7-9
TGTGCCAGCAGCCCAACCCCGGGAGCCGGGGAGCTGTTTTTT
CASSPTPGAGELFF
>many|TRBJ1-2|.|TRBV7-2
TGTGCCAGCAGCTCCGGTCAGGGTCGCATTGGCTACACCTTC
CASSSGQGRIGYTF
>.|TRBJ1-3|.|TRBV7-9
TGTGCCAGCAGCTCTAGTCTAGGCACCTCGAGCTCTGGAAACACCATATATTTT
CASSSSLGTSSSGNTIYF
>few|TRBJ2-1|.|TRBV7-2
TGTGCCAGCAGCTCCTCCCCACCGGGACGTTCCTACAATGAGCAGTTCTTC
CASSSSPPGRSYNEQFF
>.|TRBJ1-1|TRBD1|TRBV5-1
TGCGCCAGCAGCTTAACAGGGGTTATGAACACTGTAGCTTTCTTT
CASSLTGVMNTVAFF
>.|TRBJ2-7|TRBD1|TRBV7-2
TGTGCCAGCAGCATCGCCGGGACAGGGGACTACGAGCATTACTTC
CASSIAGTGDYEHYF
>few|TRBJ2-2|.|TRBV19
TGTGCCAGTAGTATGTGGTTAGCGCCGAACACCGGGGAGCTGTTTTTT
CASSMWLAPNTGELFF
>.|TRBJ1-1|.|TRBV7-2
TGTGCCAGCAGCAACCAACAGGAGGACACTGAAGCTTTCTTT
CASSNQQEDTEAFF
>.|TRBJ1-1|.|TRBV10-3
TGTGCCATCAGTGAGTCTTTGAGAGGAGGGATCACTGAAGCTTTCTTT
CAISESLRGGITEAFF
>few|TRBJ1-2|.|TRBV4-1
TGCGCCAGCAGCCAAGATGATGGGGGATTTGGCTACACCTTC
CASSQDDGGFGYTF
>.|TRBJ1-2|.|TRBV19
TGTGCCAGTAGTATCTTTCGGAGCTATGGCTACACCTTC
CASSIFRSYGYTF
>.|TRBJ1-2|TRBD1|TRBV12-3/TRBV12-4
TGTGCCAGCAGTTTCCTACAGGGGGCTCTCCTTGGCTACACCTTC
CASSFLQGALLGYTF
>.|TRBJ1-1|.|TRBV7-6
TGTGCCAGCAGCTTAAACGTTGGGGGCAGCGGTTCTGAAGCTTTCTTT
CASSLNVGGSGSEAFF
>.|TRBJ1-2|.|TRBV5-4
TGTGCCAGCAGCTTGTGGGGGGCGCACATCTATGGCTACACCTTC
CASSLWGAHIYGYTF
>few|TRBJ1-5|TRBD1|TRBV19
TGTGCCAGTAACTCTCCGGGACAGGGATTCAATCAGCCCCAGCATTTT
CASNSPGQGFNQPQHF
>.|TRBJ2-1|.|TRBV28
TGTGCCAGCAGTTTGTACCATACGAGCTCCTACAATGATCAGTTCTTC
CASSLYHTSSYNDQFF
>few|TRBJ1-2|.|TRBV4-1
TGCGCCAGCAGCCAAGAAAGTACAGCGAACTATGGCTACACCTTC
CASSQESTANYGYTF
>.|TRBJ2-2|.|TRBV28
TGTGCCAGCAGTTCCGCAGGGTCTGGAACCGGGGAGCTGTTTTTT
CASSSAGSGTGELFF
>.|TRBJ2-5|.|TRBV2
TGTGCCAGCAGTGATTGGACTGTGGAGACCCAGTACTTC
CASSDWTVETQYF
>.|TRBJ2-7|.|TRBV27
TGTGCCAGCAGTTTAGGTCCGGGCTACGAGCGGTACTTC
CASSLGPGYERYF
>few|TRBJ1-1|.|TRBV7-8
TGTGCCAGCAGCTTAGAGAGGCACACTGAAACTTTCTTT
CASSLERHTETFF
>few|TRBJ2-7|.|TRBV20-1
TGCAGTGCTAGAGGCAGACTCCTCTCCCCATACGAGCAGTACTTC
CSARGRLLSPYEQYF
>few|TRBJ1-5|TRBD1|TRBV6-5
TGTGCCAGCAGTAACAACAGGGGGCAGCCCCAGCATTTT
CASSNNRGQPQHF
>few|TRBJ2-5|.|TRBV7-2
TGTGCCAGCAGCCGGACGGGGGCGCAAGGGGAGACCCAGTACTTC
CASSRTGAQGETQYF
>many|TRBJ2-3|.|TRBV12-3/TRBV12-4
TGTGCCAGCACCATAACCAATCCGACAGATACGCAGTATTTT
CASTITNPTDTQYF
>.|TRBJ1-6|TRBD1|TRBV12-3/TRBV12-4
TGTGCCAGCAGTCCACTCCCAGGACAGGACCCAAGGTCACCCCTCCACTTT
CASSPLPGQDPRSPLHF
>few|TRBJ2-1|TRBD2|TRBV7-9
TGTGCCAGCAGCTTAGCGTGGCTAGCGGAAAATGAGCAGTTCTTC
CASSLAWLAENEQFF
>many|TRBJ1-1|.|TRBV7-2
TGTGCCAGCAGCTTAGTCGGGGGAAAGAACACTGAAGCTTTCTTT
CASSLVGGKNTEAFF
>.|TRBJ2-3|TRBD1|TRBV28
TGTGCCAGCAGTCAGGACAGGGTTACGCAGTATTTT
CASSQDRVTQYF
>.|TRBJ2-1|TRBD1|TRBV6-5
TGTGCCAGCAGTTTTGAGACAGGGGCCTACAATGAGCAGTTCTTC
CASSFETGAYNEQFF
>.|TRBJ2-3|.|TRBV15
TGTGCCACCAGCACTCTTTGGCGGGACGGAAAAGATACGCAGTATTTT
CATSTLWRDGKDTQYF